Presented here are 11 T cell receptor beta chains from one specimen sequenced in a study of CD8 T cells in ankylosing spondylitis. Overall study results and limits: Roughly 8 highly homologous variants made up a TCR beta motif that seemed to typify ankylosing spondylitis blood.

What these receptors recognize is not known. TCRdb used MiXCR to reprocess the 5' RACE reads, holding one entry per CDR3 protein. The repertoire has a few hundred thousand distinct CDR3 sequences, 9.5% to 15% of them found once; the top ten carry 6.8%. Input material: blood, either unsorted or a sorted T cell fraction (not recorded which). The receptor set was obtained from a male donor with ankylosing spondylitis.

This clonotype was recorded a few times. The chain combines TRBV12-3 or TRBV12-4 with TRBJ2-1, with 11 bases identical to TRBD2. The CDR3 extends over 17 amino acids. V shed 2 bases and J 5 bases; nucleotides not matched to a gene: 8. CDR3 residues: CASSLTSGSMRHNEQFF. The CDR3 DNA reads as TGTGCCAGCAGTTTAACTAGCGGGAGTATGAGGCACAATGAGCAGTTCTTC.

This clonotype was found a few times. The chain uses TRBV5-1 and TRBJ2-2; D possibly corresponds to TRBD1 (5 bases). The V gene's germline CDR1 is SGHRS and CDR2 YFSETQ. Trimming removed 2 bases from V and 7 bases from J, with 6 bases in between. The CDR3 spans 12 residues. CDR3 nucleotides: TGCGCCAGCAGCTTTGACAGCGGGGAGCTGTTTTTT. Protein sequence: CASSFDSGELFF.

This clonotype was recorded at least ten times. The chain recombines TRBV11-1 with TRBJ1-5; the D gene is possibly TRBD1 (6 bases). This CDR3 is 18 amino acids long. CDR1 is SGHAT and CDR2 is FQDESV in the germline V gene (reference sequence). Trimming cost V 0 bases and J 0 bases, with 15 bases left between them. The DNA of the CDR3 is TGTGCCAGCAGCTTAGCGGGCAGGGGACCAGCTAGCAATCAGCCCCAGCATTTT. This translates into CASSLAGRGPASNQPQHF.

The table lists this clonotype with a count of one. The DNA of the CDR3 is TGTGCCAGCAGTGAAGCAAATGGATACGAGAAGTACGTC. As protein: CASSEANGYEKYV. The chain uses TRBV6-1 and TRBJ2-7; no definite D call. Per the germline V gene, CDR1 is MNHNS and CDR2 is SASEGT. The CDR3 extends over 13 amino acids.

This clonotype has a handful of counts. This chain links TRBV9 with TRBJ2-5, with no clear D. The V gene lost 0 bases and the J gene lost 10 bases, with 10 bases spanning the gap. The CDR3 loop spans 12 amino acids. Germline lookup yields CDR1 SGDLS and CDR2 YYNGEE. CDR3 residues: CASSVGLDDQYF. The CDR3 region has the DNA TGTGCCAGCAGCGTAGGCCTAGATGACCAGTACTTC.

This chain uses TRBV7-2 with TRBJ2-2, with a possible D match to TRBD2 (5 bases). With 2 bases removed from V and 1 base from J, the gap between germline ends came to 11 bases. In germline, CDR1 is SGHTA, CDR2 FQGNSA. The CDR3 consists of 16 residues. CDR3 amino acids: CASSLMSRENTGELFF. In DNA, the CDR3 is TGTGCCAGCAGCTTAATGTCACGGGAGAACACCGGGGAGCTGTTTTTT. The whole variable domain, filled in from reference TRBV7-2 and TRBJ2-2, reads GAGVSQSPSNKVTEKGKDVELRCDPISGHTALYWYRQSLGQGLEFLIYFQGNSAPDKSGLPSDRFSAERTGGSVSTLTIQRTQQEDSAVYLCASSLMSRENTGELFFGEGSRLTVL.

This clonotype was observed many times. This chain connects TRBV12-3 or TRBV12-4 to TRBJ1-1; TRBD1 might be the D (6 bases). The CDR3 extends over 14 amino acids. V gave up 3 bases and J gave up 8 bases, with 16 bases separating them. In DNA, the CDR3 is TGTGCCAGCAGTTTCTCCGGGGGCGTCACCGAAGCTTTCTTT. It codes for CASSFSGGVTEAFF.

The table lists this clonotype with many counts. The chain couples TRBV20-1 to TRBJ2-7; D is uncertain. The V gene lost 3 bases and the J gene lost 9 bases, with 21 bases spanning the gap. Germline CDR1 DFQATT, CDR2 SNEGSKA (reference sequence). The CDR3 loop spans 14 amino acids. The CDR3 loop is CSARGEGKQAAQYF. The CDR3 region has the DNA TGCAGTGCTAGGGGCGAAGGCAAGCAGGCCGCGCAGTACTTC.

Concerning this clonotype: The DNA is omitted, as the CDR3 cannot be located on it reliably, and the CDR3 follows TCRdb's listing. The genes are TRBV5-1 and TRBJ1-1; the D segment call TRBD1 is taken from the table without a DNA check. Germline CDR1 SGHRS, CDR2 YFSETQ. The CDR3 is 13 residues long, ends included. The CDR3 spells CASSLEFGTGTFF.

The chain links TRBV5-1 to TRBJ1-2, with TRBD1 matching over 8 bases. Germline V gene lookup returns CDR1 SGHRS and CDR2 YFSETQ. CDR3 length: 14 residues. V was clipped by 5 bases and J by 4 bases; unmatched bases: 7. CDR3 nucleotides: TGCGCCAGCAGGCACGACAGGGGTGGCTATGGCTACACCTTC. Translating it yields CASRHDRGGYGYTF. The full variable domain, with the rest looked up from reference TRBV5-1 and TRBJ1-2, is KAGVTQTPRYLIKTRGQQVTLSCSPISGHRSVSWYQQTPGQGLQFLFEYFSETQRNKGNFPGRFSGRQFSNSRSEMNVSTLELGDSALYLCASRHDRGGYGYTFGSGTRLTVV.

This clonotype occurred a few times. This sequence joins TRBV6-1 and TRBJ2-7, with D unresolved. The germline V gene has CDR1 MNHNS and CDR2 SASEGT. This CDR3 has 13 residues. Trimming left V 1 base short and J 4 bases short, with 8 bases between. This chain's CDR3 is CASSEELYYEQYF. The DNA of the CDR3 is TGTGCCAGCAGTGAAGAACTTTATTACGAGCAGTACTTC.